This T cell receptor (beta chain) was sequenced for a study of blood T cells in healthy people across ages. The second PCR ran roughly 6 to 11 cycles with a sample-barcoded 5' primer and J-beta primers. TCRdb fed the 5' RACE reads into MiXCR, producing one record per CDR3 protein. The table has some 900,000 distinct CDR3 sequences, 45% to 50% seen once. Between the trimmed V and J ends, which lost 3 bases and 4 bases, there was a span of 9 bases. This CDR3 comprises 12 residues. Germline V gene data show CDR1 as SQVTM and CDR2 as ANQGSEA. Points from the study as a whole: Estimated diversity, derived from one million T cells, was regarded as an underestimate.

Every donor contributed 8 to 10 milliliters of peripheral blood by blood draw. Worth noting for this clonotype: Its antigen is as yet unknown.

The sequencing input was blood. This receptor was obtained from a young man in good health. The V and J genes are TRBV29-1 and TRBJ1-1, with D perhaps TRBD1 (5 bases). The CDR3 DNA reads as TGCAGCGTTGATAAGGGGCCCACTGAAGCTTTCTTT. It specifies CSVDKGPTEAFF.